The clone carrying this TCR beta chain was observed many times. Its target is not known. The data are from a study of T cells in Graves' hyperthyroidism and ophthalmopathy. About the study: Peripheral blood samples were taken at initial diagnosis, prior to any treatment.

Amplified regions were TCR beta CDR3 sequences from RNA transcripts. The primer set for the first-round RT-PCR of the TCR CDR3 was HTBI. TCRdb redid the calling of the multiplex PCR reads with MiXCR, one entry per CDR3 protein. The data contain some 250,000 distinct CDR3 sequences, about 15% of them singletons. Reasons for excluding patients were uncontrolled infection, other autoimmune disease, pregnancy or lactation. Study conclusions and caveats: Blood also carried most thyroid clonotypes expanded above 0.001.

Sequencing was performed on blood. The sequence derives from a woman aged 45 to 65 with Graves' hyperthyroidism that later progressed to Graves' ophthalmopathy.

Written as DNA, the CDR3 is TGTGCCAGCAGCACAGAACTGGCCGGGGAGCTGTTTTTT. It yields the protein CASSTELAGELFF. The V gene is TRBV11-2, the J gene TRBJ2-2; D is ambiguous. CDR1 SGHAT and CDR2 FQNNGV come from the germline V gene. Trimming took off 5 bases at V and 6 bases at J, with 10 bases between the two ends. The CDR3 sequence is 13 residues long.